These T cell receptor beta chains were read from a single sample in a study of blood T cell repertoires in COVID-19. Libraries were prepared by immunoSEQ multiplex PCR; TCRdb keeps only in-frame clonotypes and omits some of them. The sample yields about 380,000 clones, more than 70% seen once. The specimen sequenced was PBMCs or T cells enriched from blood (not recorded which). These receptors came from a woman younger than 35 who had recovered from COVID-19. Both conserved end residues are part of each CDR3. The order of the fields is D gene, J gene, clone size, V gene, CDR3 protein, CDR3 DNA. A D gene is named only where the DNA matches it firmly. Size is omitted from some rows. Given values are once, few, many or a class for expanded clones.

D gene: NA
J gene: TRBJ1-5
clone size: NA
V gene: TRBV6-1
CDR3 protein: CASSEASGFGPQHF
CDR3 DNA: TGTGCCAGCAGTGAAGCTAGCGGGTTCGGGCCCCAGCATTTT

D gene: NA
J gene: TRBJ1-4
clone size: NA
V gene: TRBV19
CDR3 protein: CASSIGVRDGNEKLFF
CDR3 DNA: TGTGCCAGTAGTATTGGAGTGCGGGACGGAAATGAAAAACTGTTTTTT

D gene: NA
J gene: TRBJ1-3
clone size: NA
V gene: TRBV5-6
CDR3 protein: CASSFSGRSGNTIYF
CDR3 DNA: TGTGCCAGCAGCTTCTCAGGGCGCTCTGGAAACACCATATATTTT

D gene: NA
J gene: TRBJ1-1
clone size: NA
V gene: TRBV5-6
CDR3 protein: CASRSGGRDGAFF
CDR3 DNA: TGTGCCAGCAGAAGTGGTGGGCGGGATGGAGCTTTCTTT

D gene: TRBD1
J gene: TRBJ2-5
clone size: NA
V gene: TRBV12-5
CDR3 protein: CASGRDRGFETQYF
CDR3 DNA: TGTGCTAGTGGCCGGGACAGGGGGTTTGAGACCCAGTACTTC

D gene: NA
J gene: TRBJ1-4
clone size: NA
V gene: TRBV28
CDR3 protein: CASSLLNNEKLFF
CDR3 DNA: TGTGCCAGCAGTTTGTTAAATAATGAAAAACTGTTTTTT

D gene: TRBD1
J gene: TRBJ1-5
clone size: NA
V gene: TRBV2
CDR3 protein: CASRDRANQPQHF
CDR3 DNA: TGTGCCAGCAGGGACAGGGCCAATCAGCCCCAGCATTTT

D gene: NA
J gene: TRBJ1-5
clone size: NA
V gene: TRBV11-2
CDR3 protein: CASSLVAGTEQPQHF
CDR3 DNA: TGTGCCAGCAGCTTAGTTGCGGGGACCGAACAGCCCCAGCATTTT

D gene: TRBD1
J gene: TRBJ2-7
clone size: NA
V gene: TRBV2
CDR3 protein: CASSPQTGTGANWAYEQYF
CDR3 DNA: TGTGCCAGCAGTCCCCAAACCGGGACAGGGGCAAATTGGGCCTACGAGCAGTACTTC

D gene: NA
J gene: TRBJ2-3
clone size: NA
V gene: TRBV4-2
CDR3 protein: CASSQREVDTQYF
CDR3 DNA: TGTGCCAGCAGCCAGAGGGAAGTAGATACGCAGTATTTT

D gene: TRBD1
J gene: TRBJ1-3
clone size: NA
V gene: TRBV7-3
CDR3 protein: CASSFEGASGNTIYF
CDR3 DNA: TGTGCCAGCAGCTTTGAGGGGGCCTCTGGAAACACCATATATTTT

D gene: TRBD1
J gene: TRBJ1-4
clone size: once
V gene: TRBV19
CDR3 protein: CASSTLPRTSTGGLATNEKLFF
CDR3 DNA: TGTGCCAGTAGTACCCTCCCCAGAACTTCGACAGGGGGCCTCGCAACTAATGAAAAACTGTTTTTT

D gene: TRBD1
J gene: TRBJ1-2
clone size: NA
V gene: TRBV5-4
CDR3 protein: CASSGPTGRSGYTF
CDR3 DNA: TGTGCCAGCAGCGGACCGACAGGGAGGAGTGGCTACACCTTC

D gene: TRBD1
J gene: TRBJ1-2
clone size: NA
V gene: TRBV28
CDR3 protein: CASSLSQQGSYGYTF
CDR3 DNA: TGTGCCAGCAGCTTATCGCAACAGGGGAGCTATGGCTACACCTTC

D gene: TRBD1
J gene: TRBJ1-5
clone size: NA
V gene: TRBV28
CDR3 protein: CASSSGQGSVEPQHF
CDR3 DNA: TGTGCCAGCAGTTCGGGACAGGGTAGCGTGGAGCCCCAGCATTTT

D gene: NA
J gene: TRBJ2-2
clone size: NA
V gene: TRBV11-3
CDR3 protein: CASTGRNNGELFF
CDR3 DNA: TGTGCCAGCACGGGGAGGAATAACGGGGAGCTGTTTTTT

D gene: NA
J gene: TRBJ2-7
clone size: NA
V gene: TRBV11-2
CDR3 protein: CASSLTAGSSSYEQYF
CDR3 DNA: TGTGCCAGCAGCTTAACGGCAGGGTCGAGCTCCTACGAGCAGTACTTC

D gene: TRBD1
J gene: TRBJ1-3
clone size: NA
V gene: TRBV7-3
CDR3 protein: CASSPGTGGGNTIYF
CDR3 DNA: TGTGCCAGCAGCCCTGGGACAGGGGGTGGAAACACCATATATTTT

D gene: TRBD1
J gene: TRBJ2-2
clone size: NA
V gene: TRBV5-1
CDR3 protein: CASTPGLGQAPRELFF
CDR3 DNA: TGCGCCAGCACCCCGGGTCTAGGACAGGCCCCGCGGGAGCTGTTTTTT

D gene: NA
J gene: TRBJ2-3
clone size: NA
V gene: TRBV12-5
CDR3 protein: CASGPQSLSTDTQYF
CDR3 DNA: TGTGCTAGTGGACCACAGTCCCTGAGCACAGATACGCAGTATTTT

D gene: TRBD2
J gene: TRBJ2-3
clone size: NA
V gene: TRBV5-1
CDR3 protein: CASSLTASGGADTQYF
CDR3 DNA: TGCGCCAGCAGCTTGACGGCTAGCGGGGGGGCGGATACGCAGTATTTT

D gene: NA
J gene: TRBJ2-7
clone size: NA
V gene: TRBV2
CDR3 protein: CASSVTVSGGQFYEQYF
CDR3 DNA: TGTGCCAGCAGTGTAACGGTTAGCGGTGGGCAGTTCTACGAGCAGTACTTC

D gene: NA
J gene: TRBJ2-3
clone size: NA
V gene: TRBV5-1
CDR3 protein: CASSLSRYQDTQYF
CDR3 DNA: TGCGCCAGCAGCTTGAGTAGATATCAAGATACGCAGTATTTT

D gene: TRBD2
J gene: TRBJ2-3
clone size: NA
V gene: TRBV4-3
CDR3 protein: CASSQDLLAGQRGTQYF
CDR3 DNA: TGCGCCAGCAGCCAAGATCTCCTAGCGGGGCAGCGGGGGACGCAGTATTTT

D gene: NA
J gene: TRBJ2-1
clone size: NA
V gene: TRBV7-6
CDR3 protein: CASSLAEADYNEQFF
CDR3 DNA: TGTGCCAGCAGCTTAGCGGAGGCAGACTACAATGAGCAGTTCTTC

D gene: TRBD1
J gene: TRBJ1-3
clone size: NA
V gene: TRBV5-5
CDR3 protein: CASSFHGQGGNTIYF
CDR3 DNA: TGTGCCAGCAGCTTCCACGGACAGGGGGGAAACACCATATATTTT

D gene: NA
J gene: TRBJ2-5
clone size: NA
V gene: TRBV7-7
CDR3 protein: CASTGVEETQYF
CDR3 DNA: TGTGCTAGCACCGGGGTCGAAGAGACCCAGTACTTC

D gene: TRBD1
J gene: TRBJ1-5
clone size: few
V gene: TRBV19
CDR3 protein: CAIATGRNQPQHF
CDR3 DNA: TGTGCCATCGCGACAGGGCGGAATCAGCCCCAGCATTTT

D gene: TRBD1
J gene: TRBJ1-3
clone size: NA
V gene: TRBV6-6
CDR3 protein: CASSQGAYGNTIYF
CDR3 DNA: TGTGCCAGCAGTCAGGGGGCGTATGGAAACACCATATATTTT

D gene: TRBD2
J gene: TRBJ2-1
clone size: few
V gene: TRBV9
CDR3 protein: CASSVEELAGGHLGNEQFF
CDR3 DNA: TGTGCCAGCAGCGTAGAAGAACTAGCGGGGGGACACCTCGGGAATGAGCAGTTCTTC

D gene: NA
J gene: TRBJ2-1
clone size: NA
V gene: TRBV10-3
CDR3 protein: CAISDGGEYGYNEQFF
CDR3 DNA: TGTGCCATCAGTGATGGAGGGGAGTACGGCTACAATGAGCAGTTCTTC

D gene: NA
J gene: TRBJ1-1
clone size: NA
V gene: TRBV21-1
CDR3 protein: CASRTYRGNTEAFF
CDR3 DNA: TGTGCCAGCCGCACTTACAGGGGGAACACTGAAGCTTTCTTT

D gene: NA
J gene: TRBJ1-1
clone size: NA
V gene: TRBV28
CDR3 protein: CATRTLNTEAFF
CDR3 DNA: TGTGCCACCAGGACATTGAACACTGAAGCTTTCTTT

D gene: NA
J gene: TRBJ2-7
clone size: NA
V gene: TRBV28
CDR3 protein: CASSSPGRAPYEQYF
CDR3 DNA: TGTGCCAGCAGTTCCCCGGGCAGGGCCCCCTACGAGCAGTACTTC

D gene: TRBD1
J gene: TRBJ1-5
clone size: NA
V gene: TRBV30
CDR3 protein: CAWSVGTASNQPQHF
CDR3 DNA: TGTGCCTGGAGTGTAGGGACAGCTAGCAATCAGCCCCAGCATTTT

D gene: NA
J gene: TRBJ2-7
clone size: NA
V gene: TRBV28
CDR3 protein: CASSLQVEQYF
CDR3 DNA: TGTGCCAGCAGCCTACAGGTAGAGCAGTACTTC

D gene: NA
J gene: TRBJ2-1
clone size: NA
V gene: TRBV4-2
CDR3 protein: CASSPRLLGGAGNEQFF
CDR3 DNA: TGTGCCAGCAGCCCGCGCCTACTCGGAGGGGCAGGCAATGAGCAGTTCTTC

D gene: TRBD2
J gene: TRBJ2-7
clone size: NA
V gene: TRBV5-1
CDR3 protein: CASSLEVAGAYEQYF
CDR3 DNA: TGCGCCAGCAGCTTGGAGGTAGCGGGGGCTTACGAGCAGTACTTC

D gene: NA
J gene: TRBJ1-6
clone size: once
V gene: TRBV4-2
CDR3 protein: CASSQDPRGVVGNSPLHF
CDR3 DNA: TGTGCCAGCAGCCAAGATCCTCGGGGTGTTGTGGGGAATTCACCCCTCCACTTT

D gene: TRBD1
J gene: TRBJ2-1
clone size: NA
V gene: TRBV10-3
CDR3 protein: CAIRAGTGVFDEQFF
CDR3 DNA: TGTGCCATCAGGGCCGGGACAGGGGTTTTCGATGAGCAGTTCTTC

D gene: TRBD1
J gene: TRBJ1-1
clone size: NA
V gene: TRBV2
CDR3 protein: CATRGQGVAEAFF
CDR3 DNA: TGTGCCACCAGAGGACAGGGTGTGGCTGAAGCTTTCTTT

D gene: TRBD1
J gene: TRBJ2-2
clone size: NA
V gene: TRBV3-1/TRBV3-2
CDR3 protein: CASSPDRGHTGELFF
CDR3 DNA: TGTGCCAGCAGTCCTGACAGGGGGCACACCGGGGAGCTGTTTTTT

D gene: TRBD2
J gene: TRBJ2-3
clone size: NA
V gene: TRBV9
CDR3 protein: CASSVGGAGGPIGTDTQYF
CDR3 DNA: TGTGCCAGCAGCGTAGGTGGAGCGGGGGGGCCGATTGGGACAGATACGCAGTATTTT